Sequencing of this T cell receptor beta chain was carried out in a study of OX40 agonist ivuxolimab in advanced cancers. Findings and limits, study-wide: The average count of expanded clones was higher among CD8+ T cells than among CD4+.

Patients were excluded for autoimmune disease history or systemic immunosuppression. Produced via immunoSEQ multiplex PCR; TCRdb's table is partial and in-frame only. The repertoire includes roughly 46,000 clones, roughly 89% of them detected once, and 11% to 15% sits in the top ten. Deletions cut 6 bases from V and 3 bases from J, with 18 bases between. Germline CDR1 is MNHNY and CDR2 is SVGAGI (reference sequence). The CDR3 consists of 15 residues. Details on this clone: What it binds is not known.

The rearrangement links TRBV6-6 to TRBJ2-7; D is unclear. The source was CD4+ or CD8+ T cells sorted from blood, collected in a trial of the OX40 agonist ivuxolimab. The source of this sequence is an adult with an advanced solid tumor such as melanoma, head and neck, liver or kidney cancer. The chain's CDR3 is CASSLLSPAYYEQYF. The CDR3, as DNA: TGTGCCAGCAGCCTCCTAAGCCCGGCGTACTACGAGCAGTACTTC.